Presented here are 8 T cell receptor beta chains from one specimen sequenced in a study of blood T cell repertoires in COVID-19. Using immunoSEQ multiplex PCR, the repertoire was profiled, and TCRdb retains in-frame clones only, with some absent. In the table there are approximately 61,000 clones, 70% to 90% of which are singletons. Sequencing was performed on peripheral blood. These receptors were obtained from a woman of 80 years or more with active COVID-19.

This chain uses TRBV10-3 with TRBJ2-4, with D maybe TRBD2 (6 bases). This CDR3 has 15 amino acids. CDR1 and CDR2 (germline): ENHRY, SYGVKD. Trimming cost V 3 bases and J 4 bases, with 13 bases left between them. CDR3 protein: CAISEPGTYKNIQYF. CDR3 bases: TGTGCCATCAGTGAACCAGGGACTTATAAAAACATTCAGTACTTC.

The chain is built from TRBV2 and TRBJ2-1; maybe TRBD1 (6 bases). Germline lookup yields CDR1 SNHLY and CDR2 FYNNEI. V was trimmed by 4 bases and J by 1 base, leaving 11 bases between them. This CDR3 has 15 amino acids. CDR3 nucleotides: TGTGCCAGCAGTGCACAGGGAACGTCCTACAATGAGCAGTTCTTC. The encoded protein is CASSAQGTSYNEQFF.

The chain links TRBV3-1 (or the pseudogene TRBV3-2) to TRBJ2-1, with D maybe TRBD1 (5 bases). Looked up from germline, CDR1 is LGHDT and CDR2 is YNNKEL (reference sequence). The V gene lost 1 base and the J gene lost 15 bases, with 10 bases spanning the gap. The CDR3 runs to 11 residues. In nucleotides, the CDR3 is TGTGCCAGCAGCCAAGTGGGGCTAATGTTCTTC. It specifies CASSQVGLMFF.

J is TRBJ2-5 and V is TRBV29-1, with D maybe TRBD1 (6 bases). The CDR3 is 12 residues long. The V and J ends lost 6 bases and 5 bases respectively, with 13 bases between them. Per germline, CDR1 SQVTM and CDR2 ANQGSEA. The CDR3 loop reads CSVTQGTETQYF. CDR3 DNA: TGCAGCGTAACGCAGGGGACGGAGACCCAGTACTTC.

The genes are TRBV11-3 and TRBJ1-1, with D hard to call. The V gene's germline CDR1 is SGHNT and CDR2 YENEEA. V gave up 3 bases and J gave up 0 bases, with 5 bases separating them. The CDR3 loop spans 13 amino acids. DNA of the CDR3: TGTGCCAGCAGCTTTACACTGAACACTGAAGCTTTCTTT. As protein: CASSFTLNTEAFF.

The genes are TRBV6-5 and TRBJ1-3; D call uncertain. This CDR3 contains 15 residues. V shed 6 bases and J shed 2 bases, with 14 bases lying between them. The germline V gene has CDR1 MNHEY and CDR2 SVGAGI. The CDR3 sequence: CASSMTQAPGNTIYF. CDR3 sequence (DNA): TGTGCCAGCAGCATGACCCAGGCACCTGGAAACACCATATATTTT.

The V and J genes are TRBV6-8 and TRBJ2-5, with D perhaps TRBD1 (6 bases). Germline-derived CDR1 and CDR2 are MNHGY and SAAAGT. This CDR3 spans 14 amino acids. V shed 6 bases and J shed 1 base, with 12 bases lying between them. The CDR3 DNA follows: TGTGCCAGCAGACTCCGGGACACCCAAGAGACCCAGTACTTC. It yields the protein CASRLRDTQETQYF.

The genes are TRBV5-1 and TRBJ2-6; 9 nucleotides agree with TRBD1. The V gene end was trimmed by 3 bases and the J gene end by 0 bases; junction bases not matched to a gene: 13. Germline CDR1 reads SGHRS; CDR2 reads YFSETQ. The CDR3 is 20 residues long. For the CDR3, the DNA is TGCGCCAGCAGCTCTGAAGCACAGGGGGCGGCACTCTCTGGGGCCAACGTCCTGACTTTC. This codes for CASSSEAQGAALSGANVLTF.